Detailed here is one T cell receptor (beta chain). This receptor's antigen is unknown. No qualities accompany the bases; no much larger clone lies one base away. TCRbeta CDR3 regions were sequenced with the immunoSEQ Assay. After extraction, genomic DNA underwent amplification by bias-controlled multiplex PCR, followed by high-throughput sequencing. Processing in the source paper ran as follows. To quantify the absolute abundance of every unique TCRbeta CDR3 region, sequences were collapsed and filtered. T cell fraction was estimated by normalizing TCRbeta template counts to usable DNA, which was measured by amplifying reference genes present in all nucleated cells. Repertoire TCRs were annotated as SARS-CoV-2-specific by exact matching of V gene, CDR3 amino acid sequence and J gene to a known reactive TCR set. The reference SARS-CoV-2 TCR set was obtained from MIRA and was filtered for enrichment in COVID-19-positive ImmuneCODE repertoires, whereby public or cross-reactive TCRs were removed. Drawing on the MIRA antigens, annotated TCRs were analysed further at the level of specific ORF or position within ORF. Breadth was defined as annotated unique rearrangements over total unique productive rearrangements; depth was the summed frequency of those rearrangements. Two-sided Wilcoxon rank-sum tests were used to compare TCR breadth between groups. Imported from immuneACCESS, the table was reduced by TCRdb to in-frame sequences with V and J called. These copies leave out some clones; in studies compared against another copy, an unresolved V gene accounts for under half, and the cause of the remainder is not known. V, J and clone size were drawn from that table, and D and trimming were deduced from the DNA. The table for this sample lists approximately 410,000 clones; approximately 90% of them were counted only once. In total, the top ten clones hold 3.5% to 4% of the sample.

The record originates from a study of Ad26.COV2.S vaccination and SARS-CoV-2 variants (dated by TCRdb to about 2021). Regarding the study in general: Donors in the vaccine arm were drawn from COV1001, a phase I-IIa trial of Ad26.COV2.S in healthy adults that was multicentre, randomized, double-blind and placebo-controlled. Dosing of Ad26.COV2.S was intramuscular, at either 5x10^10 or 1x10^11 viral particles, delivered as one shot or as two shots spaced 56 days apart. Trial participants were randomized into five groups of five, in which low-dose or high-dose Ad26.COV2.S was given once or twice, or placebo was given on both occasions. A total of some 30 samples were included in the TCR-sequenced set, comprising roughly 19 Ad26.COV2.S vaccine recipients, 5 placebo recipients and 8 SARS-CoV-2 convalescent individuals. Investigators remained blinded to trial group allocation during experiments and outcome assessment. TCRbeta repertoire sequencing was used to assess the specificity and breadth of SARS-CoV-2-reactive T cell receptors after Ad26.COV2.S vaccination.

General conclusions and limits of the study: After vaccination, substantial breadth of spike-specific CD8+ and CD4+ T cell responses was reported. Comparable non-spike TCR breadth was observed between vaccine and placebo recipients, consistent with only spike being contained in the vaccine. The study lacked the statistical power to compare responses across vaccine doses or regimens. Higher spike-specific TCR breadth was observed in Ad26.COV2.S recipients than in placebo recipients (P = 0.0014). The authors noted that the TCR breadth and depth analyses may have underestimated total T cell responses.

The label giving this sample's treatment or condition can be read as: roughly 20 received Ad26.COV2.S at low or high dose, single or two shots; five or six received placebo; per-sample allocation not given. For vaccine and placebo recipients, repertoires were sequenced using samples collected on day 63 after the first injection. In Cohort 1b, about 27 adults aged 18-55 years were enrolled at a single site in Boston, USA, between 29 July and 7 August 2020. Ad26.COV2.S consisted of a replication-incompetent adenovirus type 26 vector by which a prefusion-stabilized SARS-CoV-2 spike protein from the original Wuhan strain was expressed. Counted from cysteine to phenylalanine, this CDR3 has 16 amino acids. Only the CDR3 part of the read is kept: 48 bases, read in frame from the first base. V and J are truncated by 5 bases and 2 bases respectively, leaving an intervening sequence of 17 bases. CDR1 and CDR2 were assigned from the germline V gene as MDHEN and SYDVKM.

This receptor was obtained from a person aged 18-60 years who received the Ad26.COV2.S COVID-19 vaccine or a placebo. The sequence joins TRBV28 to TRBJ2-3; TRBD1 could be the D gene, as 6 bases match. The material sequenced was peripheral blood, taken in a trial of Ad26.COV2.S vaccine versus placebo. The nucleotide sequence is TGTGCCAGCAGTGGTCGTCTGGGGGCCTCCACAGATACGCAGTATTTT. It translates as CASSGRLGASTDTQYF.